One TCR beta chain is described in this entry. This entry comes from a study of blood T cell repertoires in COVID-19. As for the study in general: The United States, Italy and Spain provided the acute and convalescent COVID-19 samples.

As handled by the study authors: Amplification of reference gene primers provided the estimated nucleated cell counts. Clones were read by immunoSEQ multiplex PCR, and TCRdb kept only the in-frame ones, dropping some. V and J calls and clone size are copied from that table; D and trimming were computed from the DNA. This sample has roughly 180,000 clones; roughly 79% occur once, and the top ten carry more than 9.5%. Sequencing was carried out using peripheral blood. This TCR was sampled from a woman in her thirties or forties with COVID-19, enrolled during active disease.

The CDR3 sequence: CASSPGGDRGRYEQYV. As DNA, the CDR3 is TGTGCCAGCTCACCAGGAGGGGACAGGGGTAGGTACGAGCAGTACGTC. The rearrangement links TRBV18 to TRBJ2-7; 10 positions agree with TRBD1. This CDR3 is built from 16 residues. V shed 2 bases, J shed 4 bases, and the junction held 8 bases outside the gene matches. In germline, CDR1 is KGHSH, CDR2 LQKENI.